The 18 T cell receptor beta chains below all came from one sample that was sequenced in a study of vaccination and CD4 T cells after COVID-19. The treatment denotes: roughly 10-day PBMC culture with coronavirus spike peptide pools or control peptides (ViraFEST assay). At the Johns Hopkins FTIC core, DNA taken from cultured CD4+ T cells was sequenced by way of the Oncomine TCR Beta short-read assay. Each CDR3 protein gets one entry after TCRdb re-called the PCR reads with MiXCR. The table includes nearly 15,000 distinct CDR3 sequences, approximately 49% detected once. These TCRs are of unknown antigen specificity. Sequenced: CD4+ T cells from blood, cultured in vitro. These receptors were taken from a human donor who had recovered from COVID-19.

The chain combines TRBV6-5 with TRBJ1-1, with a tentative D call TRBD1 (5 bases). V gave up 3 bases and J gave up 1 base, with 12 bases separating them. The CDR3 is 15 amino acids. In germline, CDR1 is MNHEY, CDR2 SVGAGI. The CDR3 protein is CASSYRGVRNTEAFF. The CDR3 DNA reads as TGTGCCAGCAGTTATCGAGGGGTTCGGAACACTGAAGCTTTCTTT.

Only a few counts were recorded for this clonotype. This sequence joins TRBV10-3 and TRBJ2-5; 7 nucleotides agree with TRBD2. The V gene end was trimmed by 0 bases and the J gene end by 4 bases; junction bases not matched to a gene: 5. Looked up from germline, CDR1 is ENHRY and CDR2 is SYGVKD. There are 15 residues in the CDR3. CDR3 bases: TGTGCCATCAGTGAGTCGGGGGGGTCAGGAGAGACCCAGTACTTC. This codes for CAISESGGSGETQYF.

This clonotype occurred once. V usage is TRBV11-2 and J usage is TRBJ1-1; D may be TRBD1 (5 bases). The CDR3 is 16 residues long. Germline V gene sequence: CDR1 SGHAT, CDR2 FQNNGV. Trimming stripped 1 base from V and 0 bases from J, with 12 bases between. The chain's CDR3 is CASSLGPGKMNTEAFF. The CDR3 nucleotides read TGTGCCAGCAGCTTAGGTCCAGGGAAAATGAACACTGAAGCTTTCTTT.

The V call is TRBV19, the J call TRBJ2-7; TRBD1 agrees at 8 bases. The junction had 9 bases not matched to a gene; V was cut back by 8 bases and J by 3 bases. This CDR3 has 14 residues. Looked up from germline, CDR1 is LNHDA and CDR2 is SQIVND (reference sequence). This chain's CDR3 is CASSTGTGNYEQYF. For the CDR3, the DNA is TGTGCCAGTTCTACCGGGACAGGAAACTACGAGCAGTACTTC.

This clonotype was counted between two and nine times. This rearrangement joins TRBV28 to TRBJ1-5; 10 bases line up with TRBD1. The V gene end was trimmed by 2 bases and the J gene end by 3 bases; junction bases not matched to a gene: 10. In germline, CDR1 is MDHEN, CDR2 SYDVKM. This CDR3 has 18 amino acids. The CDR3 is CASSLRRTGGRYNQPQHF. In DNA, the CDR3 is TGTGCCAGCAGTTTACGACGGACAGGGGGAAGGTACAATCAGCCCCAGCATTTT.

The chain is built from TRBV11-1 and TRBJ2-7; 7 bases are a match to TRBD1. Germline V gives CDR1 SGHAT, CDR2 FQDESV (reference sequence). With V trimmed by 2 bases and J by 1 base, 2 bases remained unmatched. The CDR3 contains 14 residues. The CDR3 here is CASSLMDRSYEQYF. DNA for the CDR3: TGTGCCAGCAGCTTAATGGACAGGTCCTACGAGCAGTACTTC.

The chain employs TRBV28 and TRBJ1-3; D is ambiguous. Looked up from germline, CDR1 is MDHEN and CDR2 is SYDVKM. Trimming took 4 bases from V and 5 from J, leaving 9 bases between them. The CDR3 extends over 13 amino acids. The DNA for the CDR3 is TGTGCCAGCAGTTCAACGTCTAGAAACACCATATATTTT. Translated, it gives CASSSTSRNTIYF.

The chain has TRBV18 and TRBJ2-1, with a possible D match to TRBD2 (5 bases). V was cut by 8 bases and J by 4 bases, with 15 bases left in between. Germline CDR1 KGHSH, CDR2 LQKENI. The CDR3 runs to 14 residues. DNA of the CDR3: TGTGCCAGCAACCCCAGCGGCCCGTACAATGAGCAGTTCTTC. Amino acids: CASNPSGPYNEQFF.

This chain joins TRBV5-1 and TRBJ2-7; the match to TRBD2 covers 9 bases. Germline trimming cut 1 base from V and 5 bases from J; bases unmatched to any gene: 7. Germline CDR1 SGHRS, CDR2 YFSETQ. The CDR3 runs 15 residues. The CDR3 region is CASSLPRGTSNEQYF. In nucleotides, the CDR3 is TGCGCCAGCAGCTTGCCGCGCGGGACTAGCAACGAGCAGTACTTC.

This clonotype was recorded a few times. The chain uses TRBV6-1 and TRBJ1-3; the D gene is possibly TRBD1 (5 bases). CDR1 and CDR2 (germline): MNHNS, SASEGT. CDR3 length equals 16 residues. The ends were cut back, 7 bases at V and 0 bases at J, with 16 bases in the middle. DNA for the CDR3: TGTGCCAGCAAGGTGGGGCCCGGGAGCTCTGGAAACACCATATATTTT. Translating it yields CASKVGPGSSGNTIYF.

This clonotype was seen a handful of times. The chain employs TRBV15 and TRBJ2-6; 7 nucleotides match TRBD2. There are 16 residues in the CDR3. V lost 0 bases to trimming and J lost 2 bases; unmatched junction nucleotides: 1. CDR1 is LNHNV and CDR2 is YYDKDF in the germline V gene (reference sequence). This chain's CDR3 is CATSRDGGAGANVLTF. DNA of the CDR3: TGTGCCACCAGCAGAGATGGGGGGGCTGGGGCCAACGTCCTGACTTTC.

This clonotype has a handful of counts. The gene calls are TRBV11-1 and TRBJ1-2; D unclear. The V gene lost 5 bases and the J gene lost 4 bases, with 14 bases spanning the gap. The CDR3 has 14 residues. CDR1 and CDR2 (germline): SGHAT, FQDESV (reference sequence). The CDR3 DNA is TGTGCCAGCAGCCTCCCGGGGTTTGCCTATGGCTACACCTTC. It specifies CASSLPGFAYGYTF.

This clonotype turned up a few times. Here the CDR3 DNA reads TGCAGTGCAAACAGGGGGGGCTGGGGCTACACCTTC. This encodes CSANRGGWGYTF. This chain links TRBV20-1 with TRBJ1-2; 8 positions match TRBD1. The CDR3 is 12 residues long. With 6 bases clipped from V and 8 bases from J, the junction kept 8 bases outside the gene matches. Germline CDR1 DFQATT, CDR2 SNEGSKA (reference sequence).

V is TRBV11-2 and J is TRBJ1-1; the match to TRBD1 covers 9 bases. The germline V gene has CDR1 SGHAT and CDR2 FQNNGV. The J segment lost 0 bases and the V segment lost 5 bases, leaving 4 bases of the junction unmatched. CDR3 length: 15 residues. CDR3 residues: CASSRQGVMNTEAFF. DNA of the CDR3: TGTGCCAGCAGCAGACAGGGGGTCATGAACACTGAAGCTTTCTTT.

This clonotype was counted a few times. V is TRBV6-1 and J is TRBJ2-7; the D is unclear. Germline V CDR1 and CDR2: MNHNS, SASEGT. V gave up 4 bases and J gave up 2 bases, with 3 bases separating them. The CDR3 has 11 amino acids. CDR3: CASSGAYEQYF. The DNA for the CDR3 is TGTGCCAGCAGTGGGGCCTACGAGCAGTACTTC.

This clonotype was seen a few times. This sequence joins TRBV6-1 and TRBJ2-7, with no clear D. Germline loops: CDR1 MNHNS, CDR2 SASEGT. The CDR3 is 15 amino acids. V lost 5 bases and J lost 5, with 19 bases in between. CDR3 bases: TGTGCCAGCAGTCGGCACCCCATCTCAGGCAACGAGCAGTACTTC. Protein product: CASSRHPISGNEQYF.

This chain uses TRBV25-1 with TRBJ2-3, with D possibly called TRBD1 or TRBD2 (5 bases each). Germline V gene lookup returns CDR1 MGHDK and CDR2 SYGVNS. The germline V and J ends were trimmed by 6 bases and 5 bases, with 12 bases remaining between them. This CDR3 has 13 residues. The chain's CDR3 is CASRRGSQDTQYF. The CDR3 nucleotides are TGTGCCAGCAGGAGGGGCTCTCAAGATACGCAGTATTTT.

This clonotype was observed a handful of times. The rearrangement uses TRBV27 and TRBJ1-1, with D hard to call. The CDR3 runs to 15 residues. The germline CDR1 and CDR2 sequences are MNHEY and SMNVEV (reference sequence). Trimming shortened V by 0 bases and J by 5 bases, and 13 bases separated the two germline ends. This chain's CDR3 is CASSLSPGTGTEAFF. CDR3 coding DNA: TGTGCCAGCAGTTTATCGCCAGGAACGGGGACTGAAGCTTTCTTT.